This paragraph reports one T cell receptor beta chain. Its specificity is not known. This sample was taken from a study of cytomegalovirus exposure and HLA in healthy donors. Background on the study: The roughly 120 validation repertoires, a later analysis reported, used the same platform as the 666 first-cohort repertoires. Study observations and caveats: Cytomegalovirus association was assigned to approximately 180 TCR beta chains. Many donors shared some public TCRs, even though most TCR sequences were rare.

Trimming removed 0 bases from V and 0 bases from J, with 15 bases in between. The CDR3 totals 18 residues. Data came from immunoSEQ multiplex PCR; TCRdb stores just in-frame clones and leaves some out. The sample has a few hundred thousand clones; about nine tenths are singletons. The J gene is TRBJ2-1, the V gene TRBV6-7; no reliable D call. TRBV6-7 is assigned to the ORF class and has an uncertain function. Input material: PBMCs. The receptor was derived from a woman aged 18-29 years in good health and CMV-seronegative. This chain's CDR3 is CASSYSVRGLSSYNEQFF. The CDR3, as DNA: TGTGCCAGCAGTTACTCGGTTCGAGGTCTTAGCTCCTACAATGAGCAGTTCTTC.